Described below is a single TCR beta chain sequence and its context. Its target is unknown. This sample was taken from a study of regulatory T cells in long-lasting Graves disease. Study outcomes and limitations: The study found lower TCR diversity in persistent Graves' patients than in newly diagnosed ones.

V trimming: 2 bases; J trimming: 6 bases; junction bases outside the gene matches: 2. Germline CDR1 SGDLS, CDR2 YYNGEE. This CDR3 has 15 amino acids. Time point described: newly diagnosed GD, antithyroid drugs for less than 3 months. Researchers made the TCR library from RNA that was extracted from PBMCs. Staff took around 9 milliliters of peripheral blood and put it into EDTA tubes. Investigators prepared the TCR beta libraries by applying iRepertoire HTBI primers and Arm-PCR of CDR3 regions. From the multiplex PCR reads, TCRdb called clonotypes with MiXCR, one entry per CDR3 protein. In the table there are about 240,000 distinct CDR3 sequences, 20% of which are singletons.

The sample in question was peripheral blood mononuclear cells (PBMCs), obtained at new diagnosis, from a patient treated with antithyroid drugs. The V call is TRBV9, the J call TRBJ2-1; 13 bases are a match to TRBD2. This receptor was obtained from a female donor with Graves disease. CDR3 protein: CASSVTSGGINEQFF. DNA of the CDR3: TGTGCCAGCAGCGTGACTAGCGGGGGGATCAATGAGCAGTTCTTC.